This T cell receptor beta chain was recovered during a study of cytomegalovirus exposure and HLA in healthy donors. General study points: In an earlier analysis, about 87% or about 30%: the productive usage of most TCR beta V segments.

This clone turned up a few times. Its antigen is unidentified. A multiplex PCR was run with 60 Vbeta primers and 13 Jbeta primers. The table came from immunoSEQ multiplex PCR; TCRdb's copy has only in-frame clones and leaves some out. The profile shows 65,000 to 85,000 clones, around 80% of them singletons. Per the germline V gene, CDR1 is MDHEN and CDR2 is SYDVKM. The CDR3 has 13 residues. V dropped 6 bases and J dropped 5 bases, with 14 bases sitting between them. The chain combines TRBV28 with TRBJ2-7, with a tentative D call TRBD2 (7 bases). The sequence was obtained from a man in his fifties in good health and CMV-seropositive. Sequences were obtained from PBMCs. CDR3 DNA sequence: TGTGCCAGCAGCCCGGCGGGGGCCCACGAGCAGTACTTC. The encoded protein is CASSPAGAHEQYF.